These 14 T cell receptor beta chains share one sample of origin, sequenced in a study of T cells in localized non-small cell lung cancer. Libraries were prepared by immunoSEQ multiplex PCR; TCRdb keeps only in-frame clonotypes and omits some of them. The data contain approximately 35,000 clones, 91% of them singletons. Material: PBMCs, obtained before any cancer treatment. The receptors shown here come from a man between 40 and 70 years old with stage II lung adenocarcinoma.

The chain has TRBV4-2 and TRBJ2-3; D not certain. V shed 0 bases and J shed 10 bases, with 14 bases lying between them. Germline V lookup: CDR1 LGHNA, CDR2 YNFKEQ. The CDR3 runs 14 residues. Here the CDR3 DNA reads TGTGCCAGCAGCCAAGAAGTCTACCGCACGGCGCAGTATTTT. Its protein is CASSQEVYRTAQYF.

The sample holds one count of this clone. The J gene is TRBJ2-5, the V gene TRBV5-4; 10 bases map to TRBD1. TRBJ2-7 matches the DNA end more closely, so the J call is doubtful. This CDR3 is built from 15 residues. Germline V CDR1 and CDR2: SGHNT, YYREEE (reference sequence). The CDR3 protein is CASSSTGQGAYEQYF. The CDR3 bases are TGTGCCAGCAGCTCCACAGGACAGGGGGCCTACGAGCAGTACTTC.

This clone was seen a handful of times. The rearrangement links TRBV28 to TRBJ1-4; D uncertain. Trimming left V 6 bases short and J 8 bases short, with 19 bases between. The germline gives CDR1 MDHEN, CDR2 SYDVKM. This CDR3 is 15 amino acids long. The CDR3 sequence is CASRKRWTVEEKLFF. The CDR3 DNA sequence: TGTGCCAGCAGGAAAAGGTGGACGGTGGAGGAAAAACTGTTTTTT.

This sequence joins TRBV19 and TRBJ2-5; TRBD1 might be the D (6 bases). Trimming left V 5 bases short and J 5 bases short, with 21 bases between. CDR1 LNHDA and CDR2 SQIVND come from the germline V gene (reference sequence). CDR3 size: 16 residues. The CDR3 nucleotides are TGTGCCAGTAGTCCAGGATACAGGGAAATCGGGGAGACCCAGTACTTC. Translated, it gives CASSPGYREIGETQYF.

The genes are TRBV27 and TRBJ1-4; 7 nucleotides align to TRBD1. Germline assignment: CDR1 MNHEY and CDR2 SMNVEV (reference sequence). This CDR3 spans 15 amino acids. The V gene end was trimmed by 6 bases and the J gene end by 7 bases; junction bases not matched to a gene: 11. The chain's CDR3 is CASSLGAAGGEKLFF. The CDR3, as DNA: TGTGCCAGCAGCCTCGGGGCGGCAGGGGGTGAAAAACTGTTTTTT.

This rearrangement joins TRBV5-1 to TRBJ2-1; possibly TRBD2 for D (5 bases). V lost 6 bases, J lost 6 bases, and 13 bases lay in between. The CDR3 has 13 amino acids. The germline gives CDR1 SGHRS, CDR2 YFSETQ. CDR3 nucleotides: TGCGCCAGCAACGGACTGCTATCCAATGAGCAGTTCTTC. This translates into CASNGLLSNEQFF.

This chain uses TRBV6-1 with TRBJ1-5; unclear D gene. The germline V gene encodes CDR1 MNHNS and CDR2 SASEGT. Trimming shortened V by 6 bases and J by 8 bases, and 17 bases separated the two germline ends. CDR3 size: 14 residues. The CDR3 DNA is TGTGCCAGCAGATCACTAAGAGGGCCGGAGCCCCAGCATTTT. Its protein product is CASRSLRGPEPQHF.

This sequence joins TRBV5-1 and TRBJ1-1, with TRBD1 as a possible D gene (6 bases). Per germline, CDR1 SGHRS and CDR2 YFSETQ. CDR3 length: 15 residues. V shed 0 bases and J shed 4 bases, with 13 bases lying between them. The CDR3 loop reads CASSLGRGTSTEAFF. The CDR3 DNA reads TGCGCCAGCAGCTTGGGTAGGGGGACGAGCACTGAAGCTTTCTTT.

This chain uses TRBV28 with TRBJ2-3; possibly TRBD2 for D (6 bases). There are 19 residues in the CDR3. V was pared by 4 bases and J by 0 bases, with 23 bases between. CDR1 and CDR2 (germline): MDHEN, SYDVKM. For the CDR3, the DNA is TGTGCCAGCAGTTATATCCTCGAGGGGCTAGCGACTAGCACAGATACGCAGTATTTT. It codes for CASSYILEGLATSTDTQYF. Full variable domain (outside the CDR3, taken from reference TRBV28 and TRBJ2-3): DVKVTQSSRYLVKRTGEKVFLECVQDMDHENMFWYRQDPGLGLRLIYFSYDVKMKEKGDIPEGYSVSREKKERFSLILESASTNQTSMYLCASSYILEGLATSTDTQYFGPGTRLTVL.

V and J are TRBV4-3 and TRBJ2-7; D call uncertain. Trimming took off 1 base at V and 3 bases at J, with 10 bases between the two ends. The length of the CDR3 is 14 residues. Germline CDR1 and CDR2: LGHNA and YSLEER. CDR3 in amino acids: CASSQGLVNYEQYF. The CDR3 nucleotides are TGCGCCAGCAGCCAAGGGCTAGTTAACTACGAGCAGTACTTC.

This chain uses TRBV18 with TRBJ2-1, with D perhaps TRBD1 (6 bases). Germline V gene lookup returns CDR1 KGHSH and CDR2 LQKENI. The germline V and J ends were trimmed by 1 base and 0 bases, with 10 bases remaining between them. The CDR3 covers 16 residues. CDR3 region: CASSPRQDRSYNEQFF. DNA of the CDR3: TGTGCCAGCTCACCACGACAGGACCGCTCCTACAATGAGCAGTTCTTC.

The gene calls are TRBV4-3 and TRBJ1-1, with D possibly matching TRBD1 (6 bases). The V end lost 0 bases, the J end lost 1 base, and 15 bases lay between the germline ends. The CDR3 contains 17 residues. Germline V CDR1 and CDR2: LGHNA, YSLEER. CDR3 DNA sequence: TGCGCCAGCAGCCAAGAGCCCAGAGGGGGGACGAACACTGAAGCTTTCTTT. This codes for CASSQEPRGGTNTEAFF.

The chain combines TRBV21-1 with TRBJ2-5; the table's D call of TRBD2 was not tested on the DNA. TRBV21-1 is designated a pseudogene. The CDR3 sequence is 20 residues long. The CDR3 sequence: CASSKKKGYSENSGSETQYF. CDR3 coding DNA: TGTGCCAGCAGCAAAAAGAAGGGATATTCGGAGAATAGCGGGAGTGAGACCCAGTACTTC.

The chain carries TRBV7-9 and TRBJ1-2; tentative D call: TRBD1 (5 bases). CDR1 is SEHNR, CDR2 FQNEAQ, per germline (reference sequence). The length of the CDR3 is 14 residues. V lost 1 base and J 1 base, leaving 7 bases between the germline ends. The CDR3 spells CASSLGQFNYGYTF. In DNA form, the CDR3 reads TGTGCCAGCAGCTTAGGACAGTTTAACTATGGCTACACCTTC.